This T cell receptor (beta chain) stems from a study of cytomegalovirus exposure and HLA in healthy donors. Study findings and constraints: A later analysis showed TCR association rates differing by HLA locus, peaking at DRB1 and lowest at HLA-C. The study listed 164 cytomegalovirus-associated TCR beta chains. Presence/absence comparisons presumed near-even sequencing depth among donors.

With 7 bases clipped from V and 7 bases from J, the junction kept 12 bases outside the gene matches. This CDR3 contains 13 residues. Germline loops: CDR1 SQVTM, CDR2 ANQGSEA. The PCR contained 60 Vbeta and 13 Jbeta primers. Measured with immunoSEQ multiplex PCR; TCRdb has only the in-frame clones, and not every one. The sample has over 250,000 clones, around 86% seen once. With regard to this clone: Its antigen is as yet unknown.

This chain connects TRBV29-1 to TRBJ2-5, with TRBD2 identical over 7 bases. The sequenced sample was PBMCs. This sequence originates from a man aged 40-55 years in good health and CMV-seropositive. CDR3 in amino acids: CSALREAKGTQYF. Written as DNA, the CDR3 is TGCAGCGCTTTACGGGAGGCCAAGGGGACCCAGTACTTC.